This entry features one TCR beta chain sequence. Per the original data handling: Cell counts per sample came from amplifying reference gene primers. Only in-frame clones appear in the TCRdb table, and some are missing; sequencing was by immunoSEQ multiplex PCR. V and J calls and clone size are as listed in that table; D and trimming were resolved from the DNA. Among 330,000 or so clones listed, around nine tenths were seen once. The record originates from a study of blood T cell repertoires in COVID-19. Overall study context: T cells, B-cell-depleted T cells, or PBMCs supplied cDNA or gDNA.

CDR1 is KGHDR, CDR2 SFDVKD, per germline. This CDR3 contains 16 residues. The V segment lost 4 bases and the J segment 6 bases; nucleotides outside the gene matches: 7. Sequencing used peripheral blood. The V call is TRBV24-1, the J call TRBJ2-3, with 12 bases matching TRBD1. The clonotype comes from a woman aged 55-69 years with COVID-19, enrolled during active disease. CDR3 region: CATSDLGQGARDTQYF. DNA of the CDR3: TGTGCCACCAGTGACCTGGGACAGGGGGCACGGGATACGCAGTATTTT.